This T cell receptor beta chain emerged from a study of cytomegalovirus exposure and HLA in healthy donors. In regard to this clone: Its antigen is unknown. Other DNA sequences in this sample translate to the same CDR3.

Study-level results: An analysis done earlier found most TCR beta V segments productive about 90% or about 30% of the time.

The PCR had 60 Vbeta and 13 Jbeta primers. Only in-frame clones appear in the TCRdb table, and some are missing; sequencing was by immunoSEQ multiplex PCR. This table has a few hundred thousand clones, around 80% appearing once. V lost 0 bases and J lost 2, with 9 bases in between. The CDR3 has 14 amino acids. The germline CDR1 and CDR2 sequences are SGHRS and YFSETQ. This TCR was recovered from a man aged 25 to 40 in good health and CMV-seronegative. The material sequenced was PBMCs. The chain combines TRBV5-1 with TRBJ2-7, with a weak D call TRBD1 (6 bases). This CDR3 reads CASSLERGTYEQYF. In DNA, the CDR3 is TGCGCCAGCAGCTTGGAGAGGGGGACCTACGAGCAGTACTTC.